Following are 29 T cell receptor beta chains from one sample sequenced in a study of T cell repertoires in aging, cancer and after chemotherapy. Peripheral blood genomic DNA, not sorted cells or RNA, was the template. TRB rearrangements spanning V, D and J were amplified using mixed TRB-A/B primers. In TCRdb, the multiplex PCR reads were re-called with MiXCR into one record per CDR3 protein. The sample lists about 1,300 distinct CDR3 sequences, approximately 26% occurring once. Sequenced input: blood. The receptors stem from a human donor with a blood cancer.

The chain uses TRBV6-1 and TRBJ1-2, with a possible D match to TRBD1 (6 bases). Between the trimmed V and J ends, which lost 3 bases and 2 bases, there was a span of 13 bases. The CDR3 is 15 residues long. Germline V gives CDR1 MNHNS, CDR2 SASEGT. DNA for the CDR3: TGTGCCAGCAGTGACCCTTCCGGGACAAACTATGGCTACACCTTC. Its translation: CASSDPSGTNYGYTF.

By share, this clonotype counts as medium-sized. J is TRBJ2-7 and V is TRBV29-1; no firm D call. V was pared by 6 bases and J by 6 bases, with 12 bases between. Germline CDR1 is SQVTM and CDR2 is ANQGSEA. The CDR3 has 11 amino acids. The CDR3 region has the DNA TGCAGCGTAAACAGTGGGGTCGAGCAGTACTTC. This codes for CSVNSGVEQYF.

The chain links TRBV7-6 to TRBJ2-1, with 8 nucleotides matching TRBD2. The V segment lost 5 bases and the J segment 1 base; nucleotides outside the gene matches: 10. Germline V gives CDR1 SGHVS, CDR2 FNYEAQ. The length of the CDR3 is 17 residues. Here the CDR3 reads CASSPNSGATSYNEQFF. CDR3 nucleotides: TGTGCCAGCAGCCCCAATAGCGGGGCGACTTCCTACAATGAGCAGTTCTTC.

V and J are TRBV20-1 and TRBJ1-4; 7 bases line up with TRBD1. CDR1 is DFQATT and CDR2 is SNEGSKA in the germline V gene (reference sequence). The CDR3 length is 14 residues. The V gene end was trimmed by 3 bases and the J gene end by 3 bases; junction bases not matched to a gene: 4. The CDR3 DNA reads as TGCAGTGCTAGCGCAGGGGGATCTAATGAAAAACTGTTTTTT. Its protein product is CSASAGGSNEKLFF.

By share, this clonotype counts as medium-sized. CDR3 in DNA: TGTGCCAGCCGGCAGGCCCACTCTGGAAACACCATATATTTT. Translation gives CASRQAHSGNTIYF. The J gene is TRBJ1-3, the V gene TRBV6-5; no reliable D call. V lost 8 bases and J 0 bases, leaving 11 bases between the germline ends. The CDR3 runs 14 residues. Germline V gene sequence: CDR1 MNHEY, CDR2 SVGAGI.

Within the sample, this clonotype is medium-sized. The genes are TRBV19 and TRBJ2-7; 9 positions match TRBD1. Trimming took 1 base from V and 2 from J; bases not matched to a gene: 0. Germline CDR1 and CDR2: LNHDA and SQIVND (reference sequence). The CDR3 has 14 amino acids. For the CDR3, the DNA is TGTGCCAGTAGTATAGGACAGGGGGCCTACGAGCAGTACTTC. It encodes CASSIGQGAYEQYF. Supplemented by reference TRBV19 and TRBJ2-7, the full variable domain reads DGGITQSPKYLFRKEGQNVTLSCEQNLNHDAMYWYRQDPGQGLRLIYYSQIVNDFQKGDIAEGYSVSREKKESFPLTVTSAQKNPTAFYLCASSIGQGAYEQYFGPGTRLTVT.

There are a few counts of this clonotype. The V call is TRBV6-5, the J call TRBJ2-7, with 10 bases that match TRBD1. J was trimmed by 2 bases and V by 8 bases; bases with no gene match: 9. The CDR3 covers 15 residues. The germline V gene encodes CDR1 MNHEY and CDR2 SVGAGI. In nucleotides, the CDR3 is TGTGCCAGCGGGACAGGGGCATTTAATGCCTACGAGCAGTACTTC. Encoded protein: CASGTGAFNAYEQYF.

The CDR3 DNA reads TGTGCCTGGGGGGGGGGTTCCTCTGGGGCCAACGTCCTGACTTTC. Translating gives CAWGGGSSGANVLTF. The chain joins TRBV30 to TRBJ2-6, with TRBD2 matching over 7 bases. CDR1 GTSNPN and CDR2 SVGIG come from the germline V gene (reference sequence). Trimming removed 5 bases from V and 0 bases from J; junction bases left unmatched: 4. The CDR3 loop spans 15 amino acids.

On this clonotype: One end of the junction does not line up with germline, which may come from a read error. The chain recombines TRBV12-3 or TRBV12-4 with TRBJ2-6; tentatively, D is TRBD1 (5 bases). This CDR3 is built from 15 residues. This CDR3 is CASSFMSSGAIVLTF. Written as DNA, the CDR3 is TGTGCCAGCAGTTTCATGTCCTCTGGGGCCATCGTCCTGACTTTC.

The rearrangement joins TRBV5-8 to TRBJ1-1, with 9 bases that match TRBD1. CDR3 size: 14 residues. V shed 4 bases, J shed 5 bases, and the junction held 6 bases outside the gene matches. CDR1 and CDR2 from the germline V gene are SGHTS and YDEGEE. CDR3 in amino acids: CASSPGTGRTEAFF. Written as DNA, the CDR3 is TGTGCCAGCAGCCCCGGGACAGGGCGAACTGAAGCTTTCTTT.

This clonotype was detected only a few times. This sequence joins TRBV30 and TRBJ1-1, with D hard to call. Trimming took off 1 base at V and 4 bases at J, with 13 bases between the two ends. Looked up from germline, CDR1 is GTSNPN and CDR2 is SVGIG (reference sequence). CDR3 length: 14 residues. CDR3 amino acids: CAWSGRLRTTEAFF. CDR3 coding DNA: TGTGCCTGGAGTGGGAGGTTGAGGACCACTGAAGCTTTCTTT.

This clonotype rates as medium-sized. The chain is built from TRBV19 and TRBJ2-1; D uncertain. Trimming removed 0 bases from V and 7 bases from J, with 10 bases in between. This CDR3 contains 14 residues. The germline CDR1 and CDR2 sequences are LNHDA and SQIVND (reference sequence). CDR3 amino acids: CASSIDLGFNEQFF. The CDR3 nucleotides read TGTGCCAGTAGTATAGATCTGGGTTTTAATGAGCAGTTCTTC.

This rearrangement joins TRBV7-2 to TRBJ2-4; 9 bases map to TRBD2. Unmatched junction bases numbered 10, after V lost 5 bases and J lost 8 bases. The CDR3 extends over 15 amino acids. CDR1 SGHTA and CDR2 FQGNSA come from the germline V gene. CDR3 sequence: CASSDQRGASDIQYF. CDR3 DNA: TGTGCCAGCAGCGACCAGCGGGGGGCAAGTGACATTCAGTACTTC.

Judged by abundance, this clonotype is medium-sized. This chain connects TRBV6-1 to TRBJ2-5, with 9 bases matching TRBD2. This CDR3 is built from 16 residues. Germline CDR1 reads MNHNS; CDR2 reads SASEGT. V lost 10 bases, J lost 0 bases, and 12 bases stayed unmatched. In DNA, the CDR3 is TGTGCCATACAAAAAGGACTAGCGAGTTACCAAGAGACCCAGTACTTC. It codes for CAIQKGLASYQETQYF.

This clonotype qualifies as medium-sized. This sequence joins TRBV7-6 and TRBJ2-1; 11 bases map to TRBD1. The V gene's germline CDR1 is SGHVS and CDR2 FNYEAQ. V was clipped by 6 bases and J by 7 bases; unmatched bases: 11. CDR3 size: 16 residues. The CDR3 bases are TGTGCCAGCAGTTATAGTTCCGGGACAGGGGGAAATGAGCAGTTCTTC. Encoded protein: CASSYSSGTGGNEQFF.

This chain connects TRBV20-1 to TRBJ2-3; the D gene could be TRBD1 or TRBD2 (7 bases each). This CDR3 region has 13 residues. Germline V CDR1 and CDR2: DFQATT, SNEGSKA (reference sequence). DNA of the CDR3: TGCAACCCGACAGGGAGGGGTGCAGATACGCAGTATTTT. The encoded protein is CNPTGRGADTQYF.

The sample holds a few counts of this clonotype. The genes are TRBV20-1 and TRBJ1-2, with a tentative D call TRBD1 (6 bases). The CDR3 totals 17 residues. Looked up from germline, CDR1 is DFQATT and CDR2 is SNEGSKA (reference sequence). Between the trimmed V and J ends, which lost 0 bases and 4 bases, there was a span of 21 bases. The CDR3 protein is CSARDGLGAGASYGYTF. The CDR3 DNA follows: TGCAGTGCTAGAGATGGGTTGGGGGCGGGGGCCAGCTATGGCTACACCTTC.

The CDR3 here is CAWRGVYNEQFF. For the CDR3, the DNA is TGTGCCTGGAGGGGGGTGTACAATGAGCAGTTCTTC. The chain links TRBV30 to TRBJ2-1, with D perhaps being TRBD1 or TRBD2 (5 bases each). The V and J ends lost 3 bases and 4 bases respectively, with 7 bases between them. CDR1 is GTSNPN, CDR2 SVGIG, per germline (reference sequence). The CDR3 extends over 12 amino acids.

This clonotype came up once. The V call is TRBV20-1, the J call TRBJ2-1, with unresolved D. CDR3 size: 12 residues. Germline loops: CDR1 DFQATT, CDR2 SNEGSKA (reference sequence). V lost 0 bases to trimming and J lost 9 bases, with 9 bases between them. The DNA for the CDR3 is TGCAGTGCTAGAGATAAATGGATTGAGCAGTTCTTC. Encoded protein: CSARDKWIEQFF.

This clonotype is deemed medium-sized (0.01 to 0.1%). This CDR3 is CASSPGQGAAGANVLTF. The DNA for the CDR3 is TGTGCCAGCAGCCCGGGACAGGGGGCGGCCGGGGCCAACGTCCTGACTTTC. The chain recombines TRBV5-4 with TRBJ2-6, with 12 bases lining up with TRBD1. V dropped 4 bases and J dropped 4; count of bases not matched to a gene: 6. The CDR3 length is 17 residues. Germline V gives CDR1 SGHNT, CDR2 YYREEE (reference sequence).

This chain links TRBV7-6 with TRBJ1-1; weak D call: TRBD1 (6 bases). CDR3 size: 13 residues. Trimming took 0 bases from V and 11 from J, leaving 13 bases between them. The germline V gene has CDR1 SGHVS and CDR2 FNYEAQ. CDR3 bases: TGTGCCAGCAGCTTAGCGAGGGGGAGGGGTGCTTTCTTT. Its protein product is CASSLARGRGAFF.

This sequence joins TRBV6-1 and TRBJ2-7, with TRBD1 identical over 8 bases. CDR1 MNHNS and CDR2 SASEGT come from the germline V gene. This CDR3 region has 15 residues. V gave up 5 bases and J gave up 1 base; unmatched junction bases: 7. The DNA of the CDR3 is TGTGCCAGCAGTATTTATAGGGACAGGTCCTACGAGCAGTACTTC. It is translated as CASSIYRDRSYEQYF.

The V gene is TRBV20-1, the J gene TRBJ1-5; 8 bases are a match to TRBD1. This CDR3 is built from 17 residues. Germline V gene sequence: CDR1 DFQATT, CDR2 SNEGSKA (reference sequence). V lost 2 bases and J lost 1; bases outside the gene matches: 10. CDR3 protein: CSARSQAGGLSNQPQHF. In nucleotides, the CDR3 is TGCAGTGCTAGAAGTCAAGCAGGGGGCTTGAGCAATCAGCCCCAGCATTTT.

There are a few counts of this clonotype. The rearrangement links TRBV6-1 to TRBJ1-1; D not certain. Trimming stripped 5 bases from V and 11 bases from J, with 9 bases between. Germline loops: CDR1 MNHNS, CDR2 SASEGT. The CDR3 loop spans 10 amino acids. The CDR3 loop is CASSQVRAFF. The CDR3 DNA follows: TGTGCCAGCAGTCAGGTACGGGCTTTCTTT.

The chain links TRBV12-3 or TRBV12-4 to TRBJ2-7; 13 bases fit TRBD2. J lost 5 bases, V lost 6 bases, and 7 bases had no gene match. The CDR3 sequence is 15 residues long. The CDR3 region has the DNA TGTGCCAGCAGCCAAACTAGCGGGGGGGTCCACGAGCAGTACTTC. The encoded protein is CASSQTSGGVHEQYF.

In regard to this clonotype: A much larger clone lies a single base off, so this may be a read error. The chain links TRBV5-4 to TRBJ1-2; D is ambiguous. This CDR3 contains 15 residues. The germline V and J ends were trimmed by 4 bases and 2 bases, with 15 bases remaining between them. Germline V gene data show CDR1 as SGHNT and CDR2 as YYREEE (reference sequence). CDR3 amino acids: CASSTQRGINYGYTF. CDR3 nucleotide sequence: TGTGCCAGCAGCACCCAACGAGGGATCAACTATGGCTACACCTTC. Drawing the rest from reference TRBV5-4 and TRBJ1-2, the complete variable domain is ETGVTQSPTHLIKTRGQQVTLRCSSQSGHNTVSWYQQALGQGPQFIFQYYREEENGRGNFPPRFSGLQFPNYSSELNVNALELDDSALYLCASSTQRGINYGYTFGSGTRLTVV.

This clonotype is medium-sized in the sample. This rearrangement joins TRBV7-2 to TRBJ2-6; 7 bases map to TRBD2. The V and J ends lost 5 bases and 2 bases, in that order; junction bases with no gene match: 3. The germline gives CDR1 SGHTA, CDR2 FQGNSA. This CDR3 is built from 15 residues. CDR3 sequence reads: CASSLLAAGANVLTF. CDR3 sequence (DNA): TGTGCCAGCAGCCTCCTAGCGGCTGGGGCCAACGTCCTGACTTTC.

This clonotype is judged medium-sized. This chain joins TRBV10-3 and TRBJ2-5; D is undetermined. Trimming removed 0 bases from V and 4 bases from J, with 0 bases in between. The CDR3 covers 11 residues. The germline CDR1 and CDR2 sequences are ENHRY and SYGVKD. In DNA, the CDR3 is TGTGCCATCAGTGAGTCAGAGACCCAGTACTTC. It specifies CAISESETQYF.

The rearrangement uses TRBV11-2 and TRBJ2-7; a possible D gene is TRBD2 (6 bases). Trimming pared 5 bases from V and 7 bases from J, leaving 15 bases between. CDR1 and CDR2 from the germline V gene are SGHAT and FQNNGV. This CDR3 spans 13 amino acids. Written as DNA, the CDR3 is TGTGCCAGCAGCAGGACTATCGAATGGGAGCAGTACTTC. Protein sequence: CASSRTIEWEQYF.